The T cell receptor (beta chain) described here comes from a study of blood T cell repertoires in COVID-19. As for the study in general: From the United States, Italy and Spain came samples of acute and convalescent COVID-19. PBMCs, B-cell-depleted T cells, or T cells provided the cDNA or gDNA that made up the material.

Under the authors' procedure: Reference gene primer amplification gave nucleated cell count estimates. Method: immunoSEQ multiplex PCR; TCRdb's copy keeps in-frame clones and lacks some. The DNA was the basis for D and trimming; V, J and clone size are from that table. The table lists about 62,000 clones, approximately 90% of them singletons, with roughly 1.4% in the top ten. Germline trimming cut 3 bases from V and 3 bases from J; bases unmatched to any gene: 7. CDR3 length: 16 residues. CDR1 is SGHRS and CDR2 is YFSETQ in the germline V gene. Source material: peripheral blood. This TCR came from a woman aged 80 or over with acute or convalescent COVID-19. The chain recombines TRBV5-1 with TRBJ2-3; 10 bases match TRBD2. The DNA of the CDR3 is TGCGCCAGCAGCTATCCAGCGGGAGGGGTGACAGATACGCAGTATTTT. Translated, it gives CASSYPAGGVTDTQYF.